This T cell receptor (beta chain) appears in the sequencing data of a study of blood T cell repertoires in COVID-19. Background on the study: The study drew acute and convalescent COVID-19 samples from the United States, Italy and Spain.

Authors' methods: By means of reference gene primer amplification, nucleated cell counts were estimated. Data came from immunoSEQ multiplex PCR; TCRdb stores just in-frame clones and leaves some out. V and J calls and clone size are those listed in that table; D and trimming were worked out from the DNA. The data contain around 80,000 clones, about four fifths of them seen just once; the ten biggest clones take up 7% to 9.5%. Germline CDR1 and CDR2: MDHEN and SYDVKM. There are 18 residues in the CDR3. Trimming pared 5 bases from V and 1 base from J, leaving 22 bases between. The rearrangement uses TRBV28 and TRBJ2-3; D possibly corresponds to TRBD2 (7 bases). The source material was peripheral blood. The receptor was derived from a human donor in a cohort sampled during active COVID-19. CDR3 residues: CASSPGGAGAPGTDTQYF. The DNA of the CDR3 is TGTGCCAGCAGTCCGGGGGGCGCGGGAGCGCCTGGCACAGATACGCAGTATTTT.